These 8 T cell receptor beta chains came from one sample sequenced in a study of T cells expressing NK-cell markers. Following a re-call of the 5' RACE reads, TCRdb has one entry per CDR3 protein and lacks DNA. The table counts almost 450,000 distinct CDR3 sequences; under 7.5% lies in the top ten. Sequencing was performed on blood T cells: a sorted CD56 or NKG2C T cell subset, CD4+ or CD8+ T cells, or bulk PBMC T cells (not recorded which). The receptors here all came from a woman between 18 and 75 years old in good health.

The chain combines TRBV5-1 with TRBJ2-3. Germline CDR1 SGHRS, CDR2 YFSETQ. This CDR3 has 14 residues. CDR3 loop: CASSLGVKTDTQYF.

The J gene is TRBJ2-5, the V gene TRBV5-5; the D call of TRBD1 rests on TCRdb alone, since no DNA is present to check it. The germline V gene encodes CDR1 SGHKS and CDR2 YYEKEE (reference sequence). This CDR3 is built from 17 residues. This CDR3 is CASSAGTGASHGGPQYF. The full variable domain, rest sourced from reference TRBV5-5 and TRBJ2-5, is DAGVTQSPTHLIKTRGQQVTLRCSPISGHKSVSWYQQVLGQGPQFIFQYYEKEERGRGNFPDRFSARQFPNYSSELNVNALLLGDSALYLCASSAGTGASHGGPQYFGPGTRLLVL.

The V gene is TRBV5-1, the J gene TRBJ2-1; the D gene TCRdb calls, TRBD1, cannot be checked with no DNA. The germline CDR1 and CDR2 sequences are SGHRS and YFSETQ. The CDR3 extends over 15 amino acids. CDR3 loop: CASSLWTGSLDEQFF.

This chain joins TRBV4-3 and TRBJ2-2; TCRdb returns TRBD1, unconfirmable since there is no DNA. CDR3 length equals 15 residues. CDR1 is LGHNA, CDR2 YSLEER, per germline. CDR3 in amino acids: CASSPAGQGIEELFF.

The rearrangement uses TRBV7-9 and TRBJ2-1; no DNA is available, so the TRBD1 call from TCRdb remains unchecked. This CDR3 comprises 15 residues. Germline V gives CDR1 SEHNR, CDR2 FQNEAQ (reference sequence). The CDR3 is CASSSGQGSRNEQFF.

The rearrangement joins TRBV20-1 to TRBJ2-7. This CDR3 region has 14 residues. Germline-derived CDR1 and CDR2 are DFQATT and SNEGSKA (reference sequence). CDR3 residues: CSAQGWRELYEQYF.

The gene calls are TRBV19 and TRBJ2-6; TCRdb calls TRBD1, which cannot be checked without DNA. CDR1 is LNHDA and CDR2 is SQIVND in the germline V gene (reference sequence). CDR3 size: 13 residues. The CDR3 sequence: CASTPDRANVLTF.

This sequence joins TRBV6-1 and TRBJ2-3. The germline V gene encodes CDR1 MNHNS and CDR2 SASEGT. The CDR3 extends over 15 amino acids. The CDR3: CASRPRLAATDTQYF.